This is a list of T cell receptor beta chains from one sample in a study of shared clonotypes between healthy human individuals. This table comes from immunoSEQ multiplex PCR, and its TCRdb copy is limited to in-frame clones, with some not included. This table has around 1.5 million clones, approximately 98% appearing once. Sequences were obtained from naive CD4+ T cells sorted from blood. These receptors all stem from a man aged 25-45 years in good health. Both conserved end residues are part of each CDR3. Each record gives: V gene, D gene, clone size, J gene, CDR3 DNA, CDR3 protein. A D gene is named only where the DNA matches it firmly. Clone size is given for some rows only: seen once, a few or many times, or a class if the clone is expanded.

TRBV7-8	-	-	TRBJ1-2	TGTGCCAGCAGGGGACCAGGGGCGTATGGCTACACCTTC	CASRGPGAYGYTF
TRBV20-1	-	-	TRBJ1-2	TGCAGTGCTAGGCGGGTCGGCTACACCTTC	CSARRVGYTF
TRBV6-6	-	-	TRBJ2-3	TGTGCCAGCAGCCAGATAGCGGATACGCAGTATTTT	CASSQIADTQYF
TRBV15	-	-	TRBJ2-1	TGTGCCACCAGCAGGAGGGCGAACGAAGAAAATGAGCAGTTCTTC	CATSRRANEENEQFF
TRBV12-5	-	-	TRBJ2-2	TGTGCTAGTGGACGCGAGGGGATCGCCGGGGAGCTGTTTTTT	CASGREGIAGELFF
TRBV4-1	TRBD2	-	TRBJ2-1	TGCGCCAGCAGCCAGAGGGGACTAGTACTTGAGCAGTTCTTC	CASSQRGLVLEQFF
TRBV2	-	-	TRBJ1-1	TGTGCCAGCAGTGAAGTGGTGAACACTGAAGCTTTCTTT	CASSEVVNTEAFF
TRBV9	-	-	TRBJ2-3	TGTGCCAGCAGCGTAGTGAGTCGCACAGATACGCAGTATTTT	CASSVVSRTDTQYF
TRBV6-5	-	-	TRBJ1-1	TGTGCCAGCAGTTATTTTTCAGGGGAGGCTGAAGCTTTCTTT	CASSYFSGEAEAFF
TRBV7-2	TRBD2	-	TRBJ2-3	TGTGCCAGCAGCCAGACTAGCCTTACGCAGTATTTT	CASSQTSLTQYF
TRBV5-1	-	-	TRBJ2-1	TGCGCCAGCAGCTCCCACGGTAACTCCTACAATGAGCAGTTCTTC	CASSSHGNSYNEQFF
TRBV6-5	-	-	TRBJ1-2	TGTGCCAGCAGGAAGCCCGGGGGTAACTATGGCTACACCTTC	CASRKPGGNYGYTF
TRBV15	-	-	TRBJ1-5	TGTGCCACCAGCACCATTCGGGGGGACGGCAATCAGCCCCAGCATTTT	CATSTIRGDGNQPQHF
TRBV6-1	-	-	TRBJ1-5	TGTGCCAGCAGTGGACGGTATAGCAATCAGCCCCAGCATTTT	CASSGRYSNQPQHF
TRBV10-3	-	-	TRBJ2-7	TGTGCCACCAAGAGGGATGAGGACGAGCAGTACTTC	CATKRDEDEQYF
TRBV7-2	-	-	TRBJ2-7	TGTGCCAGCACCGGGGGCCTAGCGGAGGTGAAGTACGAGCAGTACTTC	CASTGGLAEVKYEQYF
TRBV6-1	-	-	TRBJ1-2	TGTGCCAGCAGTGAAGGTCAGAGGCCCTATGGCTACACCTTC	CASSEGQRPYGYTF
TRBV19	-	-	TRBJ1-5	TGTGCCAGTAGTCCTAGACAATACCCCAATCAGCCCCAGCATTTT	CASSPRQYPNQPQHF
TRBV11-3	-	-	TRBJ2-7	TGTGCCAGCAGCTTAGGCAGCACCTACGAGCAGTACTTC	CASSLGSTYEQYF
TRBV5-1	-	once	TRBJ2-7	TGCGCCAGCAGCCCCACCACCGACCTCCGATCTAGGCTCGAGCAGTACTTC	CASSPTTDLRSRLEQYF
TRBV5-1	TRBD1	-	TRBJ2-4	TGCGCCAGCAGCCCTGGAGGGACAGGGGAGAACATTCAGTACTTC	CASSPGGTGENIQYF
TRBV10-2	-	-	TRBJ2-2	TGCGCCAGCACCGTAACGAACACCGGGGAGCTGTTTTTT	CASTVTNTGELFF
TRBV27	-	-	TRBJ2-3	TGTGCCAGCAGCCGTCGGTTCGTTTGGACAGATACGCAGTATTTT	CASSRRFVWTDTQYF
TRBV19	TRBD2	-	TRBJ2-3	TGTGCCAGTAGTCCAGTAAGGCTAGCGGGAGGGGTTACGCAGTATTTT	CASSPVRLAGGVTQYF
TRBV11-2	-	-	TRBJ2-4	TGTGCCAGCAGGAGGGTAGGCCTAGCCAAAAACATTCAGTACTTC	CASRRVGLAKNIQYF
TRBV5-1	TRBD2	-	TRBJ2-7	TGCGCCAGCAGCTTAGGACTAGCGGGAGGGCCGAGCTCCTACGAGCAGTACTTC	CASSLGLAGGPSSYEQYF
TRBV7-9	-	once	TRBJ2-5	TGTGCCAGCAGCTTAACGCTCGGGGGAGCGGATCTCGGGACCCAGTACTTC	CASSLTLGGADLGTQYF
TRBV4-2	TRBD2	-	TRBJ2-5	TGTGCCAGCAGCCAAGATTCTGCACTAGCGGGAGCGACCCAGTACTTC	CASSQDSALAGATQYF
TRBV11-2	TRBD2	-	TRBJ2-3	TGTGCCAGCAGCTTCACTAGCGGTGACCCAGATACGCAGTATTTT	CASSFTSGDPDTQYF
TRBV5-1	TRBD2	once	TRBJ2-1	TGCGCCAGCAGCTTGGGCGGGAGGGCCCTAAATGAGCAGTTCTTC	CASSLGGRALNEQFF
TRBV6-1	TRBD1	-	TRBJ2-5	TGTGCCAGCACGGGAGGCGGGACAGGGCTGCAGACCCAGTACTTC	CASTGGGTGLQTQYF
TRBV4-3	-	-	TRBJ2-2	TGCGCCAGCAGCCAAGATATTGGAGGGCCGAGCACCGGGGAGCTGTTTTTT	CASSQDIGGPSTGELFF
TRBV27	TRBD2	-	TRBJ2-1	TGTGCCAGCAGACGGCTTCCGGGACTAGCGTGGGGTAGGGACAATGAGCAGTTCTTC	CASRRLPGLAWGRDNEQFF
TRBV5-1	TRBD2	-	TRBJ2-3	TGCGCCAGCGACACGGGACTAGCGGGATTCACAGATACGCAGTATTTT	CASDTGLAGFTDTQYF
TRBV28	-	-	TRBJ1-2	TGTGCCAGCAGTTTATCATTGAACTATGGCTACACCTTC	CASSLSLNYGYTF
TRBV7-9	TRBD1	-	TRBJ2-4	TGTGCCAGCAGCGACCACAGGGGCCAGCCAAACATTCAGTACTTC	CASSDHRGQPNIQYF
TRBV5-5	-	-	TRBJ1-1	TGTGCCAGCAGCGTTGGACGACTGATGAAGAACACTGAAGCTTTCTTT	CASSVGRLMKNTEAFF
TRBV14	-	-	TRBJ2-2	TGTGCCAGCAGCGAAGGGGGGGTCAACCATGGGGAGCTGTTTTTT	CASSEGGVNHGELFF
TRBV29-1	-	-	TRBJ2-1	TGCAGCGCGGCGGGTGGCAATGAGCAGTTCTTC	CSAAGGNEQFF
TRBV6-5	-	-	TRBJ1-4	TGTGCCAGCAGTGACTGGGCAGCTAATGAAAAACTGTTTTTT	CASSDWAANEKLFF
TRBV10-2	-	-	TRBJ2-5	TGCGCCAGCAGTAACGGCCCGCTGGGGCAAGAGACCCAGTACTTC	CASSNGPLGQETQYF
TRBV5-1	-	-	TRBJ2-7	TGCGCCAGCAGCTTGGAGCGCGAAACCTACGAGCAGTACTTC	CASSLERETYEQYF
TRBV9	-	once	TRBJ1-1	TGTGCCAGCAGCGTAGCGGACGGGAACACTGAAGCTTTCTTT	CASSVADGNTEAFF
TRBV9	-	-	TRBJ2-4	TGTGCCAGCAGCACGACGGGGGTCCTGGGGAACATTCAGTACTTC	CASSTTGVLGNIQYF
TRBV2	TRBD2	-	TRBJ2-2	TGTGCCAGCAGTGAAAGGGAGGGCCACACCGGGGAGCTGTTTTTT	CASSEREGHTGELFF